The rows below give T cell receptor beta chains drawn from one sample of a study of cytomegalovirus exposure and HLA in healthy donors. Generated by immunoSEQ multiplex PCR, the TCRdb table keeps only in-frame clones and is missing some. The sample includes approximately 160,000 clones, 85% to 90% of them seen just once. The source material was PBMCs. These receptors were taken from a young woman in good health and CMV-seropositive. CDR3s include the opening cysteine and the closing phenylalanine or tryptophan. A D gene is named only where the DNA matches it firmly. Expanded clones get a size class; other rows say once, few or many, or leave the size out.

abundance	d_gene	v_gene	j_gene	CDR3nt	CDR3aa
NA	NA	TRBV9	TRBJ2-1	TGTGCCAGCAGCGTGGGGGGTTTCGCCTACAATGAGCAGTTCTTC	CASSVGGFAYNEQFF
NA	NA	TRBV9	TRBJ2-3	TGTGCCAGCAGTACTGGGCCCGGAGATACGCAGTATTTT	CASSTGPGDTQYF
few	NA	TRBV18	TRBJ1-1	TGTGCCAGCTCCCGCCAGGGGAACACTGAAGCTTTCTTT	CASSRQGNTEAFF
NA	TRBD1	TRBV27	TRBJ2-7	TGTGCCAGCAGTTTGGGGACAGGGGGCGACGAGCAGTACTTC	CASSLGTGGDEQYF
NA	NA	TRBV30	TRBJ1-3	TGTGCCTGGAGTGTAGGGGGGACTAAATCTGGAAACACCATATATTTT	CAWSVGGTKSGNTIYF
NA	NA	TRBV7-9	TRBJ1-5	TGTGCCAGCAGCTTAGGGACATCGTCAAGGAATCAGCCCCAGCATTTT	CASSLGTSSRNQPQHF
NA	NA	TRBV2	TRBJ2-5	TGTGCCAGCACTAGTGTGGAGACCCAGTACTTC	CASTSVETQYF
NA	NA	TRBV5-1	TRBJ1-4	TGCGCCAGCAGTATGACAGCAACTAATGAAAAACTGTTTTTT	CASSMTATNEKLFF
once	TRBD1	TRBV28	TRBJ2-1	TGTGCCAGCAGTCCATTCCGGACAGGGTTAGGTGTTACAAATGAGCAGTTCTTC	CASSPFRTGLGVTNEQFF
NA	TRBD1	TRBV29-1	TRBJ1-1	TGCAGCGTGGGGGACAGGGGGTTTACTGAAGCTTTCTTT	CSVGDRGFTEAFF
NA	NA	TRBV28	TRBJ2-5	TGTGCCAGCAGTTTATCTTCGGAAGAGACCCAGTACTTC	CASSLSSEETQYF
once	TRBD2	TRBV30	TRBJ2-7	TGTGCCGGCGCTCCACCCAGCGGGAGGGATGAGGAGCAGTACTTC	CAGAPPSGRDEEQYF
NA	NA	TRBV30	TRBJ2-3	TGTGCCTGGAGTGTCGGGAGCACAGATACGCAGTATTTT	CAWSVGSTDTQYF
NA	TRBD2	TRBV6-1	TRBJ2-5	TGTGCCAGCAGTGAAGGGGCTAGCGGGAGGGTTGAGACCCAGTACTTC	CASSEGASGRVETQYF
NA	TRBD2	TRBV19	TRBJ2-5	TGTGCCAGTAGTATAGGGGCTAGCGGGAGTGGAGAGACCCAGTACTTC	CASSIGASGSGETQYF
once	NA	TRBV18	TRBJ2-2	TGTGCCAGCTCACCAGTCATGGGCGGGAACGGGGAGCTGTTTTTT	CASSPVMGGNGELFF
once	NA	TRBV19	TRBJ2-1	TGTGCCAGTAGTATCAAAGGAGGTTTCGGTGAGCAGTTCTTC	CASSIKGGFGEQFF
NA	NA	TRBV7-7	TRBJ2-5	TGTGCTAGCAGCTTAGGGGAGTCGGAGACCCAGTACTTC	CASSLGESETQYF
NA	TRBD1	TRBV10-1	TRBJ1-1	TGCGCCAGCAGTGAATCAAGGACAGGGGCCACTGAAGCTTTCTTT	CASSESRTGATEAFF
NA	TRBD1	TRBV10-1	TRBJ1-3	TGCGCCAGCGGACGGGACAGCTCGCCGGGAAACACCATATATTTT	CASGRDSSPGNTIYF
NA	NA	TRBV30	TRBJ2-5	TGTGCCTGGAACTTGCGGAGGGAGACCCAGTACTTC	CAWNLRRETQYF
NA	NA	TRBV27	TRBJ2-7	TGTGCCAGCAGTTTTAGGCGGGTAACCTACGAGCAGTACTTC	CASSFRRVTYEQYF
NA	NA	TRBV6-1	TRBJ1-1	TGTGCCAGCAGTGAAAACTCTTGGGGAGGAACTGAAGCTTTCTTT	CASSENSWGGTEAFF
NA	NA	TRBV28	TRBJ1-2	TGTGCCAGCAGTTTCCAGGGTATTAACTATGGCTACACCTTC	CASSFQGINYGYTF
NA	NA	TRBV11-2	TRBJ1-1	TGTGCCACCTTGCGGGGACGCGGTTCGACTGAAGCTTTCTTT	CATLRGRGSTEAFF
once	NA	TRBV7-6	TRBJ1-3	TGTGCCAGCAGCCCGGTAGCTAGCTCTGGAAACACCATATATTTT	CASSPVASSGNTIYF
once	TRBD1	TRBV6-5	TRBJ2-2	TGTGCCAGCAGTTCCCTCCTATTCAGGGGGCGGGGGGAGCTGTTTTTT	CASSSLLFRGRGELFF
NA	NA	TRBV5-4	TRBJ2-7	TGTGCCAGCAGCTGGACAGCCAACTCCTACGAGCAGTACTTC	CASSWTANSYEQYF
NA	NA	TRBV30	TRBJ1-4	TGTGCCTGGAGTGTACCAGGGTTCGGCGAAAAACTGTTTTTT	CAWSVPGFGEKLFF
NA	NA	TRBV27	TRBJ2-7	TGTGCCAGCAGTCCCTCCCCGTACAGGGTTCAGGCCTACGAGCAGTACTTC	CASSPSPYRVQAYEQYF
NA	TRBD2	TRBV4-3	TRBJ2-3	TGCGCCAGCAGCCAAGTCGGACTAGCGGGGACCACAGATACGCAGTATTTT	CASSQVGLAGTTDTQYF
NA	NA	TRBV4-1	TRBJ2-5	TGCGCCAGCAGCCAAGTGGGGGGGGGCGGGGAGACCCAGTACTTC	CASSQVGGGGETQYF
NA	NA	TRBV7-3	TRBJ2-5	TGTGCCAGCAGCTTGGGTGAGAGGCCCTTCCAAGAGACCCAGTACTTC	CASSLGERPFQETQYF
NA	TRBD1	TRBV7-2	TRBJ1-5	TGTGCCAGCAGCCCGACGGACAGGGGGAGAAATCAGCCCCAGCATTTT	CASSPTDRGRNQPQHF
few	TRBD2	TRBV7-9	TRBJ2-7	TGTGCCAGCAGTTTCAGCGGGAGCGACGAGCAGTACTTC	CASSFSGSDEQYF
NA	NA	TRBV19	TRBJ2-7	TGTGCCAGTACCAGCGGGTCCTCCTACGAGCAGTACTTC	CASTSGSSYEQYF
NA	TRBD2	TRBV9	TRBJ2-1	TGTGCCAGCAGCGCCAGGGGGACTAGCGGGAGCGATGAGCAGTTCTTC	CASSARGTSGSDEQFF
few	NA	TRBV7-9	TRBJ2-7	TGTGCCAGCAGCTTAGGGGGGGACAGCTCCTACGAGCAGTACTTC	CASSLGGDSSYEQYF
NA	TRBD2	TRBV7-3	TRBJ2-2	TGTGCCAGCAGTCCCGGACTAGCGGGAGACCCTAGGGAGCTGTTTTTT	CASSPGLAGDPRELFF
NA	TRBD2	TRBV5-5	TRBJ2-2	TGTGCCAGCAGCTTGATCTCTAGCGGGACAAGGGAGCTGTTTTTT	CASSLISSGTRELFF
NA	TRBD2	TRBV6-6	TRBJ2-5	TGTGCCAGCATTCTAGCGGGAAATAGCAAGACCCAGTACTTC	CASILAGNSKTQYF
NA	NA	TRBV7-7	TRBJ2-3	TGTGCTAGCAGCTTAGCATGGGGGGGCACAGATACGCAGTATTTT	CASSLAWGGTDTQYF
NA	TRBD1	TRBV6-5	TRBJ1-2	TGTGCCAGCGGTTCCGGGACAGATAACTATGGCTACACCTTC	CASGSGTDNYGYTF
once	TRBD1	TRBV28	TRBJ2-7	TGTGCCAGCAACAGGGGAACGGTCTACGAGCAGTACTTC	CASNRGTVYEQYF
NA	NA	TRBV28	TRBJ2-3	TGTGCCAGCAAATCGGGGGGCACAGATACGCAGTATTTT	CASKSGGTDTQYF
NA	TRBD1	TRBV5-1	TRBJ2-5	TGCGCCAGCAGCTCCCACAGGGGGCAGGAGACCCAGTACTTC	CASSSHRGQETQYF